One and the same sample provided the 17 T cell receptor beta chains below, sequenced in a study of CD8 T cells in Susac syndrome. cDNA came from about 0.46 to 1 ug RNA primed by random hexamers. TCRdb reprocessed the immunoSEQ multiplex PCR reads with MiXCR, giving one entry per CDR3 protein. The repertoire includes 400,000 or so distinct CDR3 sequences, around 85% of them detected once, and roughly 0.1% sits in the top ten. Sequencing was done on a sample of CD8+ T cells from PBMCs. The receptors here all came from a human donor with multiple sclerosis.

This clonotype has more than one count but fewer than ten. This chain joins TRBV7-9 and TRBJ2-5; the D is unclear. Trimming removed 0 bases from V and 2 bases from J, with 4 bases in between. This CDR3 is 13 amino acids long. Germline CDR1 reads SEHNR; CDR2 reads FQNEAQ (reference sequence). In DNA form, the CDR3 reads TGTGCCAGCAGCTTAGCCAGACAAGAGACCCAGTACTTC. This codes for CASSLARQETQYF.

In this sample, this clonotype turned up once. The V and J genes are TRBV3-1 and TRBJ2-2; 8 bases align to TRBD2. V lost 1 base, J lost 5 bases, and 12 bases stayed unmatched. The length of the CDR3 is 18 residues. The V gene's germline CDR1 is LGHDT and CDR2 YNNKEL (reference sequence). CDR3 coding DNA: TGTGCCAGCAGCCAAGGTCCTAGCGGGTACTCGGGTACCGGGGAGCTGTTTTTT. Translating gives CASSQGPSGYSGTGELFF.

This rearrangement joins TRBV2 to TRBJ2-7; D possibly corresponds to TRBD2 (6 bases). This CDR3 has 14 residues. V was cut by 6 bases and J by 2 bases, with 14 bases left in between. Looked up from germline, CDR1 is SNHLY and CDR2 is FYNNEI. The CDR3 here is CASREEGPTYEQYF. As DNA, the CDR3 is TGTGCCAGCAGGGAGGAGGGACCTACCTACGAGCAGTACTTC.

This sequence joins TRBV20-1 and TRBJ2-1; no clear D gene. Germline lookup yields CDR1 DFQATT and CDR2 SNEGSKA (reference sequence). Trimming cost V 6 bases and J 7 bases, with 10 bases left between them. This CDR3 contains 11 residues. CDR3 sequence reads: CSAKTPNEQFF. The CDR3 bases are TGCAGTGCAAAGACTCCAAATGAGCAGTTCTTC.

The gene calls are TRBV24-1 and TRBJ2-1; D perhaps matches TRBD2 (7 bases). CDR3 length: 16 residues. Germline-derived CDR1 and CDR2 are KGHDR and SFDVKD. Trimming cost V 2 bases and J 7 bases, with 17 bases left between them. CDR3 in DNA: TGTGCCACCAGTGATTCAAGGGGGGGGGCGAAGAATGAGCAGTTCTTC. As protein: CATSDSRGGAKNEQFF.

V gene TRBV2 combines with J gene TRBJ2-1; 7 positions match TRBD2. Germline lookup yields CDR1 SNHLY and CDR2 FYNNEI. The J segment lost 4 bases and the V segment lost 10 bases, leaving 7 bases of the junction unmatched. This CDR3 is built from 13 residues. The CDR3: CATRAGGYNEQFF. The CDR3 DNA is TGTGCCACCCGGGCCGGGGGGTACAATGAGCAGTTCTTC. The whole variable domain, remainder taken from reference TRBV2 and TRBJ2-1, is EPEVTQTPSHQVTQMGQEVILRCVPISNHLYFYWYRQILGQKVEFLVSFYNNEISEKSEIFDDQFSVERPDGSNFTLKIRSTKLEDSAMYFCATRAGGYNEQFFGPGTRLTVL.

The CDR3 DNA reads as TGTGCCAGCAGTTTATCGAAGCAGGGTGGCGACTATGGCTACACCTTC. It yields the protein CASSLSKQGGDYGYTF. V usage is TRBV27 and J usage is TRBJ1-2; possibly TRBD1 for D (5 bases). V was cut by 0 bases and J by 3 bases, with 14 bases left in between. Germline V gene lookup returns CDR1 MNHEY and CDR2 SMNVEV (reference sequence). The CDR3 length is 16 residues.

V and J are TRBV27 and TRBJ2-3; D possibly matches TRBD1 or TRBD2 (5 bases each). The CDR3 sequence is 16 residues long. CDR1 is MNHEY, CDR2 SMNVEV, per germline (reference sequence). Between the trimmed V and J ends, which lost 5 bases and 0 bases, there was a span of 15 bases. The CDR3 coding sequence is TGTGCCAGCAGTACCAGGGACGCGCCGAGCACAGATACGCAGTATTTT. Amino acids: CASSTRDAPSTDTQYF.

The chain employs TRBV5-1 and TRBJ1-2; 10 bases map to TRBD1. The germline gives CDR1 SGHRS, CDR2 YFSETQ. Trimming took 4 bases from V and 4 from J; bases not matched to a gene: 7. The CDR3 covers 15 residues. In DNA form, the CDR3 reads TGCGCCAGCAGCCGGACAGGGGGTGCCCCCTATGGCTACACCTTC. It is translated as CASSRTGGAPYGYTF.

The chain carries TRBV2 and TRBJ2-7; 7 bases match TRBD1. Germline-derived CDR1 and CDR2 are SNHLY and FYNNEI. This CDR3 has 14 residues. V shed 4 bases, J shed 2 bases, and the junction held 5 bases outside the gene matches. CDR3 nucleotides: TGTGCCAGCAGTGTGTACAGGGGAGCCTACGAGCAGTACTTC. Its translation is CASSVYRGAYEQYF.

CDR3 residues: CASSFPGQLNTEAFF. Here the CDR3 DNA reads TGTGCCAGCAGCTTCCCGGGACAGTTGAACACTGAAGCTTTCTTT. This chain connects TRBV7-9 to TRBJ1-1, with 7 positions matching TRBD1. The CDR3 is 15 residues long. CDR1 is SEHNR, CDR2 FQNEAQ, per germline (reference sequence). Unmatched junction bases numbered 4, after V lost 3 bases and J lost 0 bases.

J is TRBJ2-7 and V is TRBV29-1, with D possibly matching TRBD1 (5 bases). Trimming cost V 6 bases and J 5 bases, with 11 bases left between them. The germline V gene encodes CDR1 SQVTM and CDR2 ANQGSEA. The CDR3 loop spans 11 amino acids. The CDR3 loop reads CSVLQAHEQYF. The DNA of the CDR3 is TGCAGCGTCCTACAGGCCCACGAGCAGTACTTC.

V gene TRBV4-2 combines with J gene TRBJ2-2, with D possibly being TRBD1 or TRBD2 (6 bases each). CDR1 is LGHNA and CDR2 is YNFKEQ in the germline V gene. This CDR3 contains 16 residues. V was cut by 3 bases and J by 1 base, with 12 bases left in between. In DNA form, the CDR3 reads TGTGCCAGCAGCCAGAAGGGGGAGGAGAACACCGGGGAGCTGTTTTTT. This gives the protein CASSQKGEENTGELFF.

Written as DNA, the CDR3 is TGCAGCTTTCGCTCGAGAACAGATACGCAGTATTTT. Encoded protein: CSFRSRTDTQYF. The chain is built from TRBV29-1 and TRBJ2-3; D gene ambiguous. In germline, CDR1 is SQVTM, CDR2 ANQGSEA. Trimming took off 8 bases at V and 3 bases at J, with 12 bases between the two ends. The CDR3 totals 12 residues.

This clonotype showed up just a few times. The chain couples TRBV6-5 to TRBJ2-2; unclear D gene. This CDR3 spans 15 amino acids. Germline V CDR1 and CDR2: MNHEY, SVGAGI. Trimming left V 0 bases short and J 4 bases short, with 9 bases between. CDR3 sequence reads: CASSYSGSGTGELFF. The DNA for the CDR3 is TGTGCCAGCAGTTACTCGGGGTCGGGCACCGGGGAGCTGTTTTTT.

The V gene is TRBV3-1, the J gene TRBJ2-2; either TRBD1 or TRBD2 may supply D (6 bases each). Germline V CDR1 and CDR2: LGHDT, YNNKEL (reference sequence). The CDR3 is made up of 15 amino acids. V lost 0 bases and J lost 10, with 15 bases in between. CDR3 amino acids: CASSQDTGATEELFF. The CDR3 DNA reads as TGTGCCAGCAGCCAAGATACGGGGGCGACGGAGGAGCTGTTTTTT. Full variable domain (missing parts from reference TRBV3-1 and TRBJ2-2): DTAVSQTPKYLVTQMGNDKSIKCEQNLGHDTMYWYKQDSKKFLKIMFSYNNKELIINETVPNRFSPKSPDKAHLNLHINSLELGDSAVYFCASSQDTGATEELFFGEGSRLTVL.

The rearrangement uses TRBV4-1 and TRBJ1-1; D not certain. The CDR3 runs to 13 residues. Germline V CDR1 and CDR2: MGHRA, YSYEKL. V was pared by 0 bases and J by 4 bases, with 6 bases between. DNA of the CDR3: TGCGCCAGCAGCCAAGATGGGCGCACTGAAGCTTTCTTT. It yields the protein CASSQDGRTEAFF.